This TCR beta chain was recorded in a study of blood T cell repertoires in COVID-19. As for the study in general: Samples taken during acute and convalescent COVID-19 were collected in the United States, Italy and Spain.

Trimming removed 0 bases from V and 8 bases from J, with 13 bases in between. Looked up from germline, CDR1 is SQVTM and CDR2 is ANQGSEA. The CDR3 runs to 13 residues. In the source study's methods: Counts of nucleated cells, estimated from reference gene primer amplification, were obtained. The protocol was immunoSEQ multiplex PCR, while the TCRdb copy is restricted to in-frame clones and leaves out a portion. That table furnishes V, J and clone size, whereas the DNA furnished D and trimming. This sample has about 98,000 clones, with 81% found just once. This clone was counted only a few times. Material for sequencing was peripheral blood. The source is an elderly woman with acute or convalescent COVID-19. V gene TRBV29-1 combines with J gene TRBJ1-2; no reliable D call. This CDR3 reads CSVEDRVRRGYTF. CDR3 DNA sequence: TGCAGCGTTGAAGATAGGGTCCGGAGGGGCTACACCTTC.